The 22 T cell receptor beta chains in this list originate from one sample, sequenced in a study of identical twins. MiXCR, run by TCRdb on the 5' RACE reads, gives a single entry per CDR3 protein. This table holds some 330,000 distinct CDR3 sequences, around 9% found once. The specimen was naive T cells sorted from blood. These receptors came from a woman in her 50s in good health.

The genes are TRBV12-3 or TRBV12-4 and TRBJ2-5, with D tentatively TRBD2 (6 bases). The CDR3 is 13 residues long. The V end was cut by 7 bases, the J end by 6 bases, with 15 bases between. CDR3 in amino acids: CASTLSGWKTQYF. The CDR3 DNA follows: TGTGCCAGCACTCTGAGCGGGTGGAAGACCCAGTACTTC.

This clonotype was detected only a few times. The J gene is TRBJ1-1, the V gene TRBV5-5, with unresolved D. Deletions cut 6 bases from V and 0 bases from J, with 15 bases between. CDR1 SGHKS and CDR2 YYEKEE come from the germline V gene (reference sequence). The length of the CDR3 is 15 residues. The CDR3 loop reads CASTTSGYMNTEAFF. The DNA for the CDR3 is TGTGCCAGCACCACTTCTGGGTACATGAACACTGAAGCTTTCTTT. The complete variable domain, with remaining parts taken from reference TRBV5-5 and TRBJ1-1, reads DAGVTQSPTHLIKTRGQQVTLRCSPISGHKSVSWYQQVLGQGPQFIFQYYEKEERGRGNFPDRFSARQFPNYSSELNVNALLLGDSALYLCASTTSGYMNTEAFFGQGTRLTVV.

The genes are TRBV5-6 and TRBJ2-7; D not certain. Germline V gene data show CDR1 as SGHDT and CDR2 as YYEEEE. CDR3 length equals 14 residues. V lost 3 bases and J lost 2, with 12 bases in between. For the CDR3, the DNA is TGTGCCAGCAGCTCCCTGACAAATACCTACGAGCAGTACTTC. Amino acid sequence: CASSSLTNTYEQYF.

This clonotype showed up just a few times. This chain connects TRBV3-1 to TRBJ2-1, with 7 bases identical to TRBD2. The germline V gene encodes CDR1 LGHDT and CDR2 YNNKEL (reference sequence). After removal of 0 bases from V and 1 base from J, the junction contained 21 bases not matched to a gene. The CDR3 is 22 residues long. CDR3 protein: CASSQDMMSVAGVGGSYNEQFF. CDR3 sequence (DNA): TGTGCCAGCAGCCAAGATATGATGTCCGTGGCGGGAGTGGGCGGATCCTACAATGAGCAGTTCTTC.

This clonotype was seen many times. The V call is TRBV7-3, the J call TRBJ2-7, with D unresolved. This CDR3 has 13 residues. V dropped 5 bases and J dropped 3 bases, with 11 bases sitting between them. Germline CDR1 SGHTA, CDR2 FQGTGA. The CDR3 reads CASSPGPYYEQYF. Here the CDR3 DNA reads TGTGCCAGCAGCCCCGGGCCCTACTACGAGCAGTACTTC.

CDR3 nucleotide sequence: TGTGCTAGTGGACCAACCCTACAGGGGCCGGACAATGAGCAGTTCTTC. Residues: CASGPTLQGPDNEQFF. The chain carries TRBV12-5 and TRBJ2-1; 7 positions agree with TRBD1. Germline V gives CDR1 LGHNT, CDR2 FRNRAP. With 6 bases clipped from V and 5 bases from J, the junction kept 13 bases outside the gene matches. The CDR3 consists of 16 residues.

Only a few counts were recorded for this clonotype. The CDR3 DNA reads TGCGCCAGCAGCTTGACCCTGGGACAGGGGGGGTCGGAGCAGTTCTTC. Translated, it gives CASSLTLGQGGSEQFF. The V call is TRBV5-1, the J call TRBJ2-1, with TRBD1 matching 11 bases. Germline V CDR1 and CDR2: SGHRS, YFSETQ. The CDR3 totals 16 residues. The trim removed 1 base at V and 10 bases at J, leaving 10 bases unmatched.

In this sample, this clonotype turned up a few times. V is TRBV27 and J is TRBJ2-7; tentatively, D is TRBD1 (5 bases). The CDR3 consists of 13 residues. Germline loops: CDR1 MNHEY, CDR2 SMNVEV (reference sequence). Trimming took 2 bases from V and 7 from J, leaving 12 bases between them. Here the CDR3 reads CASSLIQGSEQYV. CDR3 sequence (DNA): TGTGCCAGCAGTTTAATCCAGGGATCGGAGCAGTACGTC.

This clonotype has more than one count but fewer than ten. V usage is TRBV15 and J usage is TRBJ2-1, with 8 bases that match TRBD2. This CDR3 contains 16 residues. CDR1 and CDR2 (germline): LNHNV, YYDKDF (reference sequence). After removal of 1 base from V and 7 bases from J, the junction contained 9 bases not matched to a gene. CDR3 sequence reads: CATSRGPPGGPNEQFF. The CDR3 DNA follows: TGTGCCACCAGCAGAGGCCCCCCGGGAGGGCCGAATGAGCAGTTCTTC.

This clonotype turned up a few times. CDR3 in DNA: TGTGCCAGCACCTCGGGACCCGGCGGGCAGTTCTTC. This translates into CASTSGPGGQFF. V and J are TRBV6-1 and TRBJ2-1, with D perhaps being TRBD1 or TRBD2 (5 bases each). V dropped 7 bases and J dropped 12 bases, with 16 bases sitting between them. CDR3 size: 12 residues. Germline CDR1 is MNHNS and CDR2 is SASEGT.

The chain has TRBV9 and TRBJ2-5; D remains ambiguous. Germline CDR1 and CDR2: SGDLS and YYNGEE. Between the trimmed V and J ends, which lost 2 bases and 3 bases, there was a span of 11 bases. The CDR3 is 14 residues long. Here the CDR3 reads CASSVLPEKETQYF. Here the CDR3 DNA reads TGTGCCAGCAGCGTTTTACCTGAGAAAGAGACCCAGTACTTC.

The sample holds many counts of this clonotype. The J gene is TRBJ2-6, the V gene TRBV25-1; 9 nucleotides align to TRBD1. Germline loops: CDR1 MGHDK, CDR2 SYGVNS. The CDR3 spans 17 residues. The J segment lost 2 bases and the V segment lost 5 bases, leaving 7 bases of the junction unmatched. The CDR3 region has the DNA TGTGCCAGCAGTACACACGGGGACAGGGCTGGGGCCAACGTCCTGACTTTC. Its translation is CASSTHGDRAGANVLTF.

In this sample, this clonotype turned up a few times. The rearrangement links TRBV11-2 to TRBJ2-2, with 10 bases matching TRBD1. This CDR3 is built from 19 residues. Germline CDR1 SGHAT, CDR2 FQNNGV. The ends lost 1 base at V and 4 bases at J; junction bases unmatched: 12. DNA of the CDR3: TGTGCCAGCAGCTTAGGCGTAGGGACCTGGACAGGGGGCACCGGGGAGCTGTTTTTT. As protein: CASSLGVGTWTGGTGELFF.

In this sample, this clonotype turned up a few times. The chain's CDR3 is CSARSAEGSSYNEQFF. The CDR3 DNA follows: TGCAGTGCTAGAAGTGCGGAGGGGAGCTCCTACAATGAGCAGTTCTTC. This chain joins TRBV20-1 and TRBJ2-1, with D possibly TRBD2 on 6 matching bases. This CDR3 region has 16 residues. Trimming took off 2 bases at V and 0 bases at J, with 14 bases between the two ends. In germline, CDR1 is DFQATT, CDR2 SNEGSKA (reference sequence).

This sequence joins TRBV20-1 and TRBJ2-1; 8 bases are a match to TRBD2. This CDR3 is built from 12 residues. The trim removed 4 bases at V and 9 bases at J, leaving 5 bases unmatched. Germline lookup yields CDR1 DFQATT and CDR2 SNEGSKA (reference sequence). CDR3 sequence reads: CSATWTSSEQFF. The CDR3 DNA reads TGCAGTGCTACCTGGACTAGCTCTGAGCAGTTCTTC.

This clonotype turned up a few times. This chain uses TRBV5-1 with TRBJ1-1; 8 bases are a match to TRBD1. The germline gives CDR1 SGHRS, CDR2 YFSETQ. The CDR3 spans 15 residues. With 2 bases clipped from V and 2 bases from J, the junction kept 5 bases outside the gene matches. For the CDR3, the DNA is TGCGCCAGCAGCTTCCAGGGGGCCCAAAACACTGAAGCTTTCTTT. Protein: CASSFQGAQNTEAFF.

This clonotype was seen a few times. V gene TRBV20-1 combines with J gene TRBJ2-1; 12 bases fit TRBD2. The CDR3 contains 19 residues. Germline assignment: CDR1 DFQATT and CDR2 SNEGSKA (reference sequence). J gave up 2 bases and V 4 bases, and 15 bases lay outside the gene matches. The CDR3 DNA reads TGCAGTGCTACAATGGGGGGACTAGCGGGCCGAGACCCCTACAATGAGCAGTTCTTC. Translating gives CSATMGGLAGRDPYNEQFF.

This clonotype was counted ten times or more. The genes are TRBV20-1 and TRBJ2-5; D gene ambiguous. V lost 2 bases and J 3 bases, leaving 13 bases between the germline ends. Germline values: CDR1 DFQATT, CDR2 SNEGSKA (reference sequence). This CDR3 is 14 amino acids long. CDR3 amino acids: CSARPPWTKETQYF. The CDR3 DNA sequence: TGCAGTGCTAGACCCCCCTGGACGAAAGAGACCCAGTACTTC.

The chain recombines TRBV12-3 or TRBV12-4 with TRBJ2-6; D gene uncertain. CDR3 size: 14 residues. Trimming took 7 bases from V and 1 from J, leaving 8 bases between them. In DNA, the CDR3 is TGTGCCAGCACCGAACCTTCTGGGGCCAACGTCCTGACTTTC. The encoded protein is CASTEPSGANVLTF.

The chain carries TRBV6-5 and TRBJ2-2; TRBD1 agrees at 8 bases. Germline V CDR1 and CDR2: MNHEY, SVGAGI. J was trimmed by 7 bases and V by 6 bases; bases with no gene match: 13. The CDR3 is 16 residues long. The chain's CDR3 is CASSRGTGPSGGELFF. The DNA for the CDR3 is TGTGCCAGCAGCAGAGGGACAGGCCCTTCGGGCGGGGAGCTGTTTTTT.

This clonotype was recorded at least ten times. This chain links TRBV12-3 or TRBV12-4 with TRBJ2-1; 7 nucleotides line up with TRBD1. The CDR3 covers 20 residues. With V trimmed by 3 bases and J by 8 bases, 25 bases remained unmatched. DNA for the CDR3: TGTGCCAGCAGTTTCCACCCCGCTCGCAAAGACGACAGGGTTATCGATGAGCAGTTCTTC. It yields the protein CASSFHPARKDDRVIDEQFF.

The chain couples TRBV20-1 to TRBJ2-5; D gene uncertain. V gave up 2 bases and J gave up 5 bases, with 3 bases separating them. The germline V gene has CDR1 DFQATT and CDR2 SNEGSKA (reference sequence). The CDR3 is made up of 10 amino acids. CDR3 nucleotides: TGCAGTGCTAGACGGGAGACCCAGTACTTC. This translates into CSARRETQYF.